The source of this T cell receptor (beta chain) is a study of T cells in Graves' hyperthyroidism and ophthalmopathy. This clonotype was picked up many times. Antigen: not known. For Graves' hyperthyroidism to be stable, ophthalmopathy could not progress within 18 months. Each diagnosis was grounded in clinical symptoms, serum thyroxine and TRAb, thyroid ultrasound, and orbital computed tomography. Amplified regions were TCR beta CDR3 sequences from RNA transcripts. Carried out on the TCR CDR3, a first-round RT-PCR used the HTBI primer set. TCRdb re-derived calls from the multiplex PCR reads in MiXCR, one entry per CDR3 protein. The profile covers more than 450,000 distinct CDR3 sequences, with 14% appearing a single time and 11% to 15% taken by the ten largest. Study conclusions and caveats: Ophthalmopathy got predicted by the model a median about 6.7 months before its onset. Most clonotypes that expanded in the thyroid above 0.001 also showed up in blood.

The sequence was collected from a woman in her forties with Graves' hyperthyroidism. Material: blood.

The CDR3 here is CASSLATATNEKLFF. The CDR3, as DNA: TGTGCCAGCAGCTTAGCGACAGCAACTAATGAAAAACTGTTTTTT. This chain joins TRBV7-9 and TRBJ1-4, with D possibly matching TRBD1 (5 bases). Per germline, CDR1 SEHNR and CDR2 FQNEAQ (reference sequence). Trimming took off 0 bases at V and 0 bases at J, with 5 bases between the two ends. The CDR3 extends over 15 amino acids.